This TCR beta chain was captured in a study of blood T cell repertoires in COVID-19. Whole-study context: The origin of the acute and convalescent COVID-19 samples was the United States, Italy and Spain.

CDR3 length: 13 amino acids. Germline assignment: CDR1 ENHRY and CDR2 SYGVKD. V gave up 10 bases and J gave up 5 bases; unmatched junction bases: 6. Per the authors' pipeline: How many nucleated cells were present was estimated from reference gene primer amplification. Repertoires were generated with immunoSEQ multiplex PCR, while TCRdb's copy carries only in-frame clones and drops some. V and J calls and clone size are those listed in that table; D and trimming were worked out from the DNA. The sample holds about 190,000 clones, about 84% seen once. Sequencing was done on a sample of peripheral blood. The sequence derives from a woman aged 25 to 39 with acute or convalescent COVID-19. This chain links TRBV10-3 with TRBJ1-4, with 8 bases identical to TRBD1. CDR3 amino acids: CASSRDRNEKLFF. CDR3 DNA: TGTGCCAGCTCCCGGGACAGGAATGAAAAACTGTTTTTT.